The clone carrying this TCR beta chain was detected once. The sample originates from a study of shared clonotypes between healthy human individuals. The overall study: Three plates each covered CD4 naive and memory; CD8 naive two, CD8 memory one.

V lost 6 bases and J lost 4, with 9 bases in between. Germline loops: CDR1 DFQATT, CDR2 SNEGSKA (reference sequence). The CDR3 length is 11 residues. Each sorted subset replicate got 200 ng genomic DNA, about 33,000 genomes. Method: immunoSEQ multiplex PCR; TCRdb's copy keeps in-frame clones and lacks some. The table shows about 1 million clones, with approximately 70% occurring only once. There were no recent acute infections or vaccinations among the donors, who were healthy HIV-negative adults. CD45RA-negative memory and CD45RA+ naive subsets were split from the CD4+ cells. The sequencing sample was made of memory CD4+ T cells sorted from blood. Documented subset: CD45RA-negative fraction. The V call is TRBV20-1, the J call TRBJ1-2; D gene unclear. The clonotype was recovered from a man aged 18 to 30 in good health. In nucleotides, the CDR3 is TGCAGTGCCCAGAAGACCTATGGCTACACCTTC. Its protein product is CSAQKTYGYTF.